This TCR beta chain stems from a study of T cell responses to AZD1222 COVID-19 vaccine (dated by TCRdb to the early 2020s). In terms of the full investigation: Because spike-specific TCR depth and breadth did not differ between the two schedules, AZD1222 recipients who got a second dose at roughly 4 weeks were pooled with those who got a second dose at roughly 12 weeks. TCR sequencing was performed for 230 to 250 trial participants, of whom 200 to 210 were given two doses of AZD1222 and approximately 26 were given two doses of MenACWY control vaccine. Trial participants were enrolled into age subgroups of 18-55, 56-69 and 70-plus years, which contained about 150, 28 and 57 TCR-sequenced participants, respectively.

General conclusions and limits of the study: Because no samples from the day 14 peak response were available, repertoires could be characterized only after the peak T cell response. A significant rise in spike-specific TCR breadth and depth was observed after two AZD1222 doses relative to day 0 and relative to MenACWY recipients. In the small 56-69-year group, the increase in depth fell short of significance, most likely because of low power. Vaccine-associated CD4 TCRs spanned the whole spike protein, with dominant responses in regions 160-218 and 743-854. Reportedly, almost half of the unique spike-specific TCRs recognized epitopes lying outside the regions that are mutated in the B.1.351 and B.1.1.7 variants. Most participants were white British and females outnumbered males, and the authors suggested that clonal diversity may have been underestimated. Conclusions about previously exposed vaccinees were limited because only six or seven AZD1222 recipients were SARS-CoV-2 seropositive at baseline.

The CDR3 regions of human TCRbeta chains were subjected to immunosequencing. Per the authors' processing: TCRs in the repertoires were matched against a reference library of SARS-CoV-2-specific TCRs that had been generated with the MIRA antigen-specificity platform. Breadth was defined as the fraction of unique TCRs that were SARS-CoV-2-associated. Depth was defined as the fraction of total T cells that were SARS-CoV-2-associated. Using the MIRA data, each spike-specific TCR was assigned both to the spike region to which the TCR was reactive and to a CD4 or CD8 class. Log10-transformed breadth and depth values were compared by one-way ANOVA with Sidak's multiple comparisons tests. TCRdb took over this immuneACCESS table, retaining in-frame rearrangements with V and J assigned. Such tables are incomplete; in checked studies, under half of the missing clones stem from an unresolved V gene, and the remainder is unexplained. V and J calls and clone size come straight from that table; D and trimming were deduced from the DNA. The sample contains some 150,000 clones, 90% to 95% of them found a single time. In total, the top ten clones hold over 0.95% of the sample.

According to the germline V gene, CDR1 reads KGHSH and CDR2 reads LQKENI. The CDR3 runs 13 amino acids, cysteine and phenylalanine included. The CDR3 DNA has 39 bases and is translated from base 1. Deletion took 4 bases off V and 0 bases off J, with a span of 5 bases between the germline ends. Interpreted using the paper, the time point label stands for: baseline before first vaccination. The vaccinee samples were drawn from two UK trials, COV001 and COV002, one of which was a single-blind randomized controlled phase 2/3 trial testing AZD1222 (ChAdOx1 nCoV-19) in healthy adults. For TCRbeta chain sequencing, PBMC samples from trial participants were taken at day 0 and at day 28 after the second dose. A note on this clone: No antigen is known for it. No base quality values were provided; no much bigger clone lies one nucleotide off.

The origin of this receptor is an adult in good health. The sample in question was peripheral blood, obtained on day 0 of AZD1222 vaccination. The sequence is built from TRBV18 and TRBJ2-3; the D gene lacks a confident call. The CDR3 amino acid sequence is: CASSRISTDTQYF. The nucleotide sequence is TGTGCCAGCTCACGAATCAGCACAGATACGCAGTATTTT.